The 21 T cell receptor beta chains in this list originate from one sample, sequenced in a study of T-cell memory formation after mild COVID-19. TCRdb redid the calling of the 5' RACE reads with MiXCR, one entry per CDR3 protein. The sample contains around 200,000 distinct CDR3 sequences, 10% to 13% of which appear only once. Sequencing was carried out using PBMCs or a T cell subset sorted from them (not recorded which). These receptors all stem from a man younger than 30 who had mild COVID-19 (a few samples of this study predate the infection). Cell type and time point are not known.

The CDR3 protein is CASSLGLAGDRGRETQYF. CDR3 DNA sequence: TGTGCCAGCAGCCTGGGACTAGCGGGGGATAGGGGTCGAGAGACCCAGTACTTC. The chain combines TRBV7-9 with TRBJ2-5; 14 nucleotides line up with TRBD2. The CDR3 totals 18 residues. With V trimmed by 5 bases and J by 4 bases, 12 bases remained unmatched. Germline V gene sequence: CDR1 SEHNR, CDR2 FQNEAQ (reference sequence).

The V and J genes are TRBV7-2 and TRBJ1-2; 8 positions agree with TRBD1. This CDR3 has 14 residues. Germline CDR1 and CDR2: SGHTA and FQGNSA. The V gene end was trimmed by 5 bases and the J gene end by 4 bases; junction bases not matched to a gene: 6. The CDR3 is CASSPRQGPYGYTF. The CDR3 nucleotides read TGTGCCAGCAGCCCCAGACAGGGGCCCTATGGCTACACCTTC.

This chain links TRBV5-1 with TRBJ1-1; 7 bases agree with TRBD1. Trimming removed 5 bases from V and 8 bases from J; junction bases left unmatched: 15. The CDR3 totals 15 residues. Germline CDR1 and CDR2: SGHRS and YFSETQ. The CDR3 DNA is TGCGCCAGCAGGCAGGGGGACCGAAAAACTGCAGAAGCTTTCTTT. It translates to CASRQGDRKTAEAFF.

This clonotype was recorded a few times. The J gene is TRBJ2-4, the V gene TRBV10-3, with D possibly being TRBD1 (5 bases). The V gene's germline CDR1 is ENHRY and CDR2 SYGVKD. The V end lost 3 bases, the J end lost 6 bases, and 9 bases lay between the germline ends. This CDR3 comprises 13 residues. CDR3 sequence: CAISDQGSNIQYF. CDR3 DNA: TGTGCCATCAGTGATCAGGGATCAAACATTCAGTACTTC.

J is TRBJ2-2 and V is TRBV28; D not resolved. Between the trimmed V and J ends, which lost 7 bases and 0 bases, there was a span of 6 bases. From germline, CDR1 is MDHEN and CDR2 SYDVKM. The CDR3 contains 13 residues. The CDR3 DNA reads TGTGCCAGCAACGGAGCGAACACCGGGGAGCTGTTTTTT. This encodes CASNGANTGELFF.

This clonotype was detected many times. The chain recombines TRBV24-1 with TRBJ2-1; D gene unclear. Germline V gives CDR1 KGHDR, CDR2 SFDVKD. This CDR3 contains 14 residues. Trimming left V 2 bases short and J 12 bases short, with 16 bases between. The CDR3 protein is CATSDSPSLWTQFF. The CDR3 coding sequence is TGTGCCACCAGTGATTCCCCGAGTTTATGGACGCAGTTCTTC.

This clonotype has at least ten counts. The V call is TRBV10-2, the J call TRBJ1-1, with D perhaps matching TRBD1 (5 bases). The CDR3 is made up of 15 amino acids. Per the germline V gene, CDR1 is WSHSY and CDR2 is SAAADI. V lost 3 bases and J lost 1, with 12 bases in between. CDR3 in DNA: TGCGCCAGCAGTGATCAGGGCGCGGGGAACACTGAAGCTTTCTTT. Translating gives CASSDQGAGNTEAFF.

This clonotype has just a few counts. The rearrangement uses TRBV12-3 or TRBV12-4 and TRBJ2-1, with TRBD1 as a possible D gene (5 bases). V lost 1 base to trimming and J lost 9 bases, with 7 bases between them. This CDR3 is built from 12 residues. The CDR3, as DNA: TGTGCCAGCAGTTTAGTAAGGGGTGAGCAGTTCTTC. It encodes CASSLVRGEQFF.

This clonotype has only a few counts. The genes are TRBV2 and TRBJ2-1; D possibly corresponds to TRBD2 (5 bases). The CDR3 length is 12 residues. The germline V and J ends were trimmed by 3 bases and 15 bases, with 15 bases remaining between them. Germline V lookup: CDR1 SNHLY, CDR2 FYNNEI. The DNA of the CDR3 is TGTGCCAGCAGTGACTTGGACTCCGCGTGGTTCTTC. As protein: CASSDLDSAWFF.

Comment on this clonotype: A much larger clone sits a single nucleotide away, making a read error possible. V and J are TRBV3-1 and TRBJ1-5; no clear D. Germline V CDR1 and CDR2: LGHDT, YNNKEL (reference sequence). Trimming removed 1 base at V and 7 bases at J, with 8 bases between. This CDR3 contains 13 residues. The CDR3 nucleotides read TGTGCCAGCAGCCAAGGCATGATCCAGCCCCAGCATTTT. Encoded protein: CASSQGMIQPQHF.

The chain combines TRBV20-1 with TRBJ2-1; TRBD2 matches at 12 bases. Germline-derived CDR1 and CDR2 are DFQATT and SNEGSKA (reference sequence). The CDR3 sequence is 14 residues long. Losses at the gene ends were 3 bases for V and 7 bases for J; bases not matched to a gene: 4. The CDR3: CSASGLAGRNEQFF. In nucleotides, the CDR3 is TGCAGTGCTAGTGGACTAGCGGGGAGGAATGAGCAGTTCTTC.

The rearrangement links TRBV20-1 to TRBJ1-2, with 8 bases matching TRBD1. Germline trimming cut 6 bases from V and 7 bases from J; bases unmatched to any gene: 7. The germline V gene encodes CDR1 DFQATT and CDR2 SNEGSKA (reference sequence). This CDR3 comprises 12 residues. The CDR3 DNA reads as TGCAGTGCGGAAGACAGGGGTCGTGGCTACACCTTC. This sequence encodes CSAEDRGRGYTF.

This clonotype was seen a few times. The V call is TRBV4-3, the J call TRBJ2-3; no reliable D call. V lost 0 bases to trimming and J lost 7 bases, with 5 bases between them. The V gene's germline CDR1 is LGHNA and CDR2 YSLEER. The CDR3 loop spans 12 amino acids. The CDR3 sequence: CASSQDQNTQYF. The CDR3, as DNA: TGCGCCAGCAGCCAAGATCAGAATACGCAGTATTTT.

Only a few counts were recorded for this clonotype. Sequence at one end of the junction differs from germline and may be a read error. This chain links TRBV7-7 with TRBJ2-5; D ambiguous. The CDR3 runs 14 residues. The V gene's germline CDR1 is SSHAT and CDR2 FNYEAQ (reference sequence). The CDR3 is CASSLGLSQETQYF. CDR3 bases: TGTGCTAGCAGCTTAGGTCTCTCCCAAGAGACCCAGTACTTC. Full variable domain (outside the CDR3, taken from reference TRBV7-7 and TRBJ2-5): GAGVSQSPRYKVTKRGQDVTLRCDPISSHATLYWYQQALGQGPEFLTYFNYEAQPDKSGLPSDRFSAERPEGSISTLTIQRTEQRDSAMYRCASSLGLSQETQYFGPGTRLLVL.

The chain employs TRBV20-1 and TRBJ1-6; 7 bases map to TRBD1. There are 13 residues in the CDR3. Germline CDR1 is DFQATT and CDR2 is SNEGSKA (reference sequence). The junction had 5 bases not matched to a gene; V was cut back by 6 bases and J by 6 bases. The CDR3 sequence is CSAETGTNSPLHF. The CDR3, as DNA: TGCAGTGCCGAGACAGGGACTAATTCACCCCTCCACTTT.

This clonotype was recorded at least ten times. This chain links TRBV29-1 with TRBJ2-2; possibly TRBD1 for D (5 bases). Germline V gene data show CDR1 as SQVTM and CDR2 as ANQGSEA. This CDR3 spans 13 amino acids. V dropped 7 bases and J dropped 6 bases, with 15 bases sitting between them. The CDR3 sequence is CSAEGVWAGELFF. For the CDR3, the DNA is TGCAGCGCCGAAGGGGTCTGGGCCGGGGAGCTGTTTTTT.

This clonotype was observed a few times. The genes are TRBV4-3 and TRBJ1-3; D is possibly TRBD1 (6 bases). CDR3 length: 15 amino acids. Trimming took off 1 base at V and 3 bases at J, with 10 bases between the two ends. Germline V gives CDR1 LGHNA, CDR2 YSLEER. The CDR3 DNA reads TGCGCCAGCAGCCAAGTCATAGGGGGTGGAAACACCATATATTTT. It codes for CASSQVIGGGNTIYF.

This clonotype came up a few times. V is TRBV12-3 or TRBV12-4 and J is TRBJ1-6, with 7 positions matching TRBD1. The CDR3 sequence is 13 residues long. Trimming at V came to 9 bases and at J to 2 bases, leaving 1 base not matched to a gene. This CDR3 is CASGTAYNSPLHF. The CDR3 DNA reads TGTGCCAGTGGGACAGCCTATAATTCACCCCTCCACTTT.

This clonotype was counted between two and nine times. J is TRBJ2-1 and V is TRBV24-1; D unclear. Trimming shortened V by 5 bases and J by 10 bases, and 14 bases separated the two germline ends. The germline V gene encodes CDR1 KGHDR and CDR2 SFDVKD. The CDR3 consists of 13 residues. The CDR3, as DNA: TGTGCCACCAGTGGGACGGACCTGGGGGAGCAGTTCTTC. It codes for CATSGTDLGEQFF.

This chain connects TRBV27 to TRBJ2-7; D tentatively fits TRBD1 or TRBD2 (6 bases each). V was shortened by 5 bases and J by 4 bases, with 15 bases between the two germline ends. The germline V gene has CDR1 MNHEY and CDR2 SMNVEV (reference sequence). The CDR3 consists of 14 residues. The CDR3 DNA is TGTGCCAGCAGTCTCCGAGGGGGGCTATACGAGCAGTACGTC. Amino acid sequence: CASSLRGGLYEQYV.

This clonotype was found many times. This chain joins TRBV9 and TRBJ2-2; maybe TRBD2 (5 bases). CDR3 length: 16 residues. V was trimmed by 3 bases and J by 5 bases, leaving 17 bases between them. Germline CDR1 and CDR2: SGDLS and YYNGEE. CDR3 region: CASSAGVRGTTGELFF. The CDR3 DNA sequence: TGTGCCAGCAGCGCTGGGGTTCGGGGAACGACCGGGGAGCTGTTTTTT. The full variable domain, in which reference TRBV9 and TRBJ2-2 provide the parts outside the CDR3, is DSGVTQTPKHLITATGQRVTLRCSPRSGDLSVYWYQQSLDQGLQFLIQYYNGEERAKGNILERFSAQQFPDLHSELNLSSLELGDSALYFCASSAGVRGTTGELFFGEGSRLTVL.